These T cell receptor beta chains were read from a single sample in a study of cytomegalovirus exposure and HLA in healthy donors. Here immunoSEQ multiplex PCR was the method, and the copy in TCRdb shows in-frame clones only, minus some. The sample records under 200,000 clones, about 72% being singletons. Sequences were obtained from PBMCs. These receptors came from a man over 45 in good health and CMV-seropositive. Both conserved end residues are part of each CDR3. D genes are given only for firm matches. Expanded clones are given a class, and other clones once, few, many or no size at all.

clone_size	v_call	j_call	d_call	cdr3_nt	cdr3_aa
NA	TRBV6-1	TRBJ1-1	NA	TGTGCCAGCAGTGATAGGCTCAGGGGCGTGAACACTGAAGCTTTCTTT	CASSDRLRGVNTEAFF
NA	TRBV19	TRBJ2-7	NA	TGTGCCAGTAGTATGCGGGACAGATCCTACGAGCAGTACTTC	CASSMRDRSYEQYF
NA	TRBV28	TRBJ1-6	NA	TGTGCCAGCACAACAGGTTATAATTCACCCCTCCACTTT	CASTTGYNSPLHF
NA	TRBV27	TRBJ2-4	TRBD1	TGTGCCAGCAGTTCCTACAGGGGGCCTACCAAAAACATTCAGTACTTC	CASSSYRGPTKNIQYF
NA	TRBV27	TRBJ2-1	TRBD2	TGTGCCAGCAGCCACCTCTCACTAGCGGAAAAATACAATGAGCAGTTCTTC	CASSHLSLAEKYNEQFF
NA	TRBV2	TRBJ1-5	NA	TGTGCCAGCAGTGCAGACAGTACCAATCAGCCCCAGCATTTT	CASSADSTNQPQHF
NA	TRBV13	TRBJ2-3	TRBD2	TGTGCCAGCAGCCCCGGGGGGGTCACAGATACGCAGTATTTT	CASSPGGVTDTQYF
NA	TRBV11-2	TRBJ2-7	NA	TGTGCCAGCAGCTATGGTCCAGGTTCCGAGCAGTACTTC	CASSYGPGSEQYF
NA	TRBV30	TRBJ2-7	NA	TGTGCCTGGAGTGTACAAGGGGTCTCCTACGAGCAGTACTTC	CAWSVQGVSYEQYF
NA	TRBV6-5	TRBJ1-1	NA	TGTGCCAGCAGTTACTCGAGGAGACAGCTGAACACTGGAGCTTTCTTT	CASSYSRRQLNTGAFF
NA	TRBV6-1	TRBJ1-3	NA	TGTGCCAGCAGTGAAAATGGGGGCCCGGGAAACACCATATATTTT	CASSENGGPGNTIYF
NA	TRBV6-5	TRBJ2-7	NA	TGTGCCAGCGTTTCAGGGCAGACCTACGAGCAGTACTTC	CASVSGQTYEQYF
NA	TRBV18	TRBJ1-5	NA	TGTGCCAGCTCACCCCTACCCGCGGCCCAAGGGGTGGGTGCCCAGCATTTT	CASSPLPAAQGVGAQHF
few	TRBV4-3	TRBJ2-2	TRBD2	TGCGCCAGCAGCCAAGAATGGGGGGGGTCCGGGGAGCTGTTTTTT	CASSQEWGGSGELFF
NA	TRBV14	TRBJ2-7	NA	TGTGCCAGCCGCCGGGACTGGTCCTACGAGCAGTACTTC	CASRRDWSYEQYF
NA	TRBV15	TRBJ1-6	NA	TGTGCCACCAGCTCCGTTTCAGATAATTCACCCCTCCACTTT	CATSSVSDNSPLHF
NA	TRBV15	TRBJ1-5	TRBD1	TGTGCCACCAGCCACAGGGGGCAAAGCAATCAGCCCCAGCATTTT	CATSHRGQSNQPQHF
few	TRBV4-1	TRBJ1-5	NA	TGCGCCAGCAGCCAAGAAGGGGGAACCCTGGGCCAGCCCCAGCATTTT	CASSQEGGTLGQPQHF
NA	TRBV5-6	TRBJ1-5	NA	TGTGCCAGCAGCTTCAGACAAAGCAATCAGCCCCAGCATTTT	CASSFRQSNQPQHF
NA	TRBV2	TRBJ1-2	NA	TGTGCCAGCAGTGAAGGGGGGGGACCCTATGGCTACACCTTC	CASSEGGGPYGYTF
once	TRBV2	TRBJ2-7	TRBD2	TGTGCCAGCAGTCGACTACCGGGACTAGACTCCTACGAGCAGTACTTC	CASSRLPGLDSYEQYF
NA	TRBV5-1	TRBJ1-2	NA	TGCGCCAGCAGCTCGCAGGGTCCCGGGCACTATGGCTACACCTTC	CASSSQGPGHYGYTF
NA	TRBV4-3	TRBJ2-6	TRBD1	TGCGCCAGCAGCCAGGACGGACAGGGGGCCGCTGGGGCCAACGTCCTGACTTTC	CASSQDGQGAAGANVLTF
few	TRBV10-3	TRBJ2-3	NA	TGTGCCATCAGCTGGCGGGATACGCAGTATTTT	CAISWRDTQYF
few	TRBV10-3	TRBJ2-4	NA	TGTGCCATCAGTGCGAGACAGTTGGACATTCAGTACTTC	CAISARQLDIQYF
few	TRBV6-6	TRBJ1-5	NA	TGTGCCAGCAGTTTACAACAGGGACAGCCCCAGCATTTT	CASSLQQGQPQHF
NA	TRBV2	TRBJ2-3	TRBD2	TGTGCCAGCACTCCACGGACTAGCGGGCGCACAGATACGCAGTATTTT	CASTPRTSGRTDTQYF
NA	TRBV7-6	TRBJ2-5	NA	TGTGCCAGCAGCATACAGGTTCCGGAGACCCAGTACTTC	CASSIQVPETQYF
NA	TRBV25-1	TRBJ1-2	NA	TGTGCCAGCAGCCCAGGGTCTGGCTACACCTTC	CASSPGSGYTF
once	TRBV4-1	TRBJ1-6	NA	TGCGCCAGCAGCCAAGATCCGGGAGGGGCCCGTTCACCCCTCCACTTT	CASSQDPGGARSPLHF
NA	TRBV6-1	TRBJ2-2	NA	TGTGCCAGCAGTGAAGCGGGCAGTCTCGGGGAGCTGTTTTTT	CASSEAGSLGELFF
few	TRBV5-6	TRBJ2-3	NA	TGTGCCAGCAGCTTGGCGTGGCGGGACCTCACAGATACGCAGTATTTT	CASSLAWRDLTDTQYF
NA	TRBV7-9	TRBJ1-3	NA	TGTGCCAGCAGCTTAGCGGCAGGGCTCTCTGGAAACACCATATATTTT	CASSLAAGLSGNTIYF
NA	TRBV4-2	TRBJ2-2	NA	TGTGCCAGCAGCCGCCGGGGGACAGAGCACCGGGGAGCTGTTTTT	CASSRRGTEHRGAVF